This TCR beta chain was recovered during a study of blood T cells in healthy people across ages. V shed 1 base and J shed 10 bases, with 11 bases lying between them. This CDR3 region has 12 residues. Per the germline V gene, CDR1 is DFQATT and CDR2 is SNEGSKA (reference sequence). Comments on this clonotype: The antigen is unknown.

General study findings and limits: It was the long-lived donors that had more naive CD4+ cells and higher diversity than aged donors. TCR beta diversity correlated strongly with naive T cell percentage.

Then a second PCR, running roughly 7 to 11 cycles, was carried out with a sample-barcoded 5' primer and a J-beta primer mix. TCRdb ran MiXCR on the 5' RACE reads and lists one entry per CDR3 protein. The sample includes some 880,000 distinct CDR3 sequences, around 36% of them seen just once. Sequences were obtained from blood. The chain couples TRBV20-1 to TRBJ2-1; D gene ambiguous. The sequence was obtained from a man aged 18 to 35 in good health. The CDR3 sequence is CSARGPQREQFF. DNA of the CDR3: TGCAGTGCTAGAGGCCCCCAAAGGGAGCAGTTCTTC.